A selection of T cell receptor beta chains follows, all from one sample in a study of memory CD4+ T cells and cytomegalovirus serostatus. Repertoires were generated with immunoSEQ multiplex PCR, while TCRdb's copy carries only in-frame clones and drops some. The data hold around 45,000 clones, with 60% to 80% observed a single time. The specimen sequenced was memory CD4+ T cells from blood. These receptor sequences come from an adult in good health and CMV-seropositive. The CDR3 runs from the conserved cysteine through the conserved F or W. D genes are given only for firm matches. Size is omitted from some rows. Given values are once, few, many or a class for expanded clones.

d_call j_call clone_size v_call cdr3_aa cdr3_nt
TRBD2 TRBJ2-7 . TRBV7-2 CASSLGGRAASYEQYF TGTGCCAGTAGCTTAGGAGGGAGGGCCGCCTCCTACGAGCAGTACTTC
. TRBJ2-3 . TRBV27 CASSLSSRSSDTQYF TGTGCCAGCAGTTTATCGAGCCGGTCGTCAGATACGCAGTATTTT
. TRBJ2-7 . TRBV19 CASTNRDRPTEQYF TGTGCCAGTACCAACCGGGACCGTCCCACCGAGCAGTACTTC
TRBD1 TRBJ2-5 few TRBV2 CASTGGPGETQYF TGTGCCAGCACAGGGGGTCCTGGGGAGACCCAGTACTTC
TRBD1 TRBJ2-7 . TRBV6-6 CASWTGGSYEQYF TGTGCCAGCTGGACAGGGGGCTCCTACGAGCAGTACTTC
TRBD2 TRBJ2-3 . TRBV2 CASDPGLNTDTQYF TGTGCCAGCGACCCGGGACTAAACACAGATACGCAGTATTTT
TRBD2 TRBJ2-1 . TRBV7-2 CASSPKSPLSGGVTRKQFF TGTGCCAGCAGCCCCAAGAGTCCCCTTAGCGGGGGCGTGACTAGGAAGCAGTTCTTC
. TRBJ2-7 . TRBV11-2 CASSFVGQGFYEQYF TGTGCCAGCAGCTTCGTCGGGCAGGGGTTCTACGAGCAGTACTTC
TRBD1 TRBJ2-7 . TRBV11-3 CASSLEGQGQPEQYF TGTGCCAGCAGCTTAGAGGGACAGGGGCAACCCGAGCAGTACTTC
. TRBJ2-3 few TRBV7-3 CASSLHGGLNSDTQYF TGTGCCAGCAGCTTACATGGGGGATTGAATTCAGATACGCAGTATTTT
TRBD2 TRBJ2-3 . TRBV5-6 CASNFYGGSGAPSTDTQYF TGTGCCAGCAACTTTTACGGTGGTAGCGGGGCCCCTAGCACAGATACGCAGTATTTT
. TRBJ1-2 . TRBV5-1 CASSFSPRLVGGYTF TGCGCCAGCAGCTTTAGCCCTCGACTTGTGGGCGGCTACACCTTC
. TRBJ1-6 . TRBV10-3 CAISPRTQLNSPLHF TGTGCCATCAGTCCGAGGACACAGCTCAATTCACCCCTCCACTTT
. TRBJ2-1 . TRBV6-1 CASSDFPGNEQFF TGTGCCAGCAGTGACTTTCCGGGCAATGAGCAGTTCTTC
TRBD1 TRBJ1-2 . TRBV6-5 CASSYGRGIGGYTF TGTGCCAGCAGTTACGGCAGGGGGATTGGCGGCTACACCTTC
. TRBJ2-3 . TRBV14 CASSQDWQGSDTQYF TGTGCCAGCAGCCAAGATTGGCAGGGATCAGATACGCAGTATTTT
. TRBJ2-3 . TRBV9 CASSASTGDTQYF TGTGCCAGCAGCGCCTCGACGGGAGATACGCAGTATTTT
TRBD2 TRBJ2-3 . TRBV29-1 CSVEGLPGGSTDTQYF TGCAGCGTTGAAGGTCTGCCGGGGGGGAGCACAGATACGCAGTATTTT
TRBD1 TRBJ2-3 . TRBV12-5 CASGLSWDSRTDTQYF TGTGCTAGTGGTTTAAGCTGGGACAGCCGCACAGATACGCAGTATTTT
TRBD1 TRBJ1-4 . TRBV7-9 CASDLGQGEEKLFF TGTGCCAGCGACTTGGGGCAGGGGGAGGAAAAACTGTTTTTT
TRBD1 TRBJ1-1 few TRBV29-1 CSVKGVAGGMHTEAFF TGCAGCGTTAAGGGGGTGGCAGGGGGTATGCACACTGAAGCTTTCTTT
TRBD1 TRBJ2-7 . TRBV5-6 CASSLERDRGTTYEQYF TGTGCCAGCAGCTTGGAAAGGGACAGGGGGACGACCTACGAGCAGTACTTC
. TRBJ1-2 . TRBV10-3 CAISADDPPGYTF TGTGCCATCAGTGCAGATGACCCACCAGGCTACACCTTC
. TRBJ1-6 . TRBV19 CASRTVDNSPLHF TGTGCCAGTAGGACGGTTGATAATTCACCCCTCCACTTT